This T cell receptor beta chain was sequenced for a study of CD8 T cells in ankylosing spondylitis. Findings and caveats of the study: Clones tied to disease were said to be significantly enriched in matched ankylosing spondylitis synovial fluid.

This clonotype was picked up many times. Its specificity is unknown. Germline CDR1 reads MNHEY; CDR2 reads SMNVEV (reference sequence). The V and J ends lost 8 bases and 4 bases, in that order; junction bases with no gene match: 12. The CDR3 is 16 residues long. Quantitative molecular-barcoded 5'-RACE generated the TCR beta libraries. TCRdb re-derived calls from the 5' RACE reads in MiXCR, one entry per CDR3 protein. Among around 42,000 distinct CDR3 sequences listed, around 2.9% were seen once. Sequencing was performed on blood, either unsorted or a sorted T cell fraction (not recorded which). This chain links TRBV27 with TRBJ1-3; the match to TRBD1 covers 9 bases. The sequence was collected from a male donor with ankylosing spondylitis or in good health (not recorded which). Written as DNA, the CDR3 is TGTGCCAGCCCCGACCGGACAGGGGAGAGGGGAAACACCATATATTTT. This translates into CASPDRTGERGNTIYF.